The source of this TCR beta chain is a study of blood T cell repertoires in COVID-19. Some clones are missing from TCRdb's copy, which holds only in-frame ones; the method was immunoSEQ multiplex PCR. The data show some 180,000 clones, about 89% seen once. The CDR3 is 14 amino acids. Germline lookup yields CDR1 SEHNR and CDR2 FQNEAQ (reference sequence). J lost 3 bases, V lost 5 bases, and 6 bases had no gene match. The rearrangement joins TRBV7-9 to TRBJ1-2; 7 nucleotides match TRBD1. The sequence came from a man aged 40-50 years with acute or convalescent COVID-19. The sample was peripheral blood. The CDR3: CASSEQGKDYGYTF. In DNA form, the CDR3 reads TGTGCCAGCAGCGAACAGGGGAAAGACTATGGCTACACCTTC.